The 16 T cell receptor beta chains below were found in one sample sequenced in a study of blood T cell repertoires in COVID-19. Here immunoSEQ multiplex PCR was the method, and the copy in TCRdb shows in-frame clones only, minus some. The sample shows tens of thousands of clones, around 91% of them seen only once. Sequencing input: peripheral blood. These receptors came from a man in his forties or fifties with acute or convalescent COVID-19.

The V gene is TRBV12-3 or TRBV12-4, the J gene TRBJ1-5; D is ambiguous. The germline V and J ends were trimmed by 6 bases and 7 bases, with 13 bases remaining between them. This CDR3 has 13 amino acids. The CDR3 sequence is CASRPHLSQPQHF. The DNA for the CDR3 is TGTGCCAGCAGACCTCACTTATCCCAGCCCCAGCATTTT.

This clone is a singleton in its sample. This chain links TRBV7-2 with TRBJ2-2, with unresolved D. V lost 2 bases, J lost 7 bases, and 11 bases lay in between. The germline gives CDR1 SGHTA, CDR2 FQGNSA. The CDR3 loop spans 14 amino acids. CDR3 nucleotides: TGTGCCAGCAGCTTAAGCCGAGTCGGCGGGGAGCTGTTTTTT. Its protein product is CASSLSRVGGELFF. The whole variable domain, filled in from reference TRBV7-2 and TRBJ2-2, reads GAGVSQSPSNKVTEKGKDVELRCDPISGHTALYWYRQSLGQGLEFLIYFQGNSAPDKSGLPSDRFSAERTGGSVSTLTIQRTQQEDSAVYLCASSLSRVGGELFFGEGSRLTVL.

This chain joins TRBV15 and TRBJ2-1; D call uncertain. Trimming stripped 5 bases from V and 0 bases from J, with 17 bases between. Per the germline V gene, CDR1 is LNHNV and CDR2 is YYDKDF (reference sequence). The CDR3 is 17 residues long. The CDR3 DNA sequence: TGTGCCACCAGCCCTTCCTCGCACAGATACTCCTACAATGAGCAGTTCTTC. Protein: CATSPSSHRYSYNEQFF.

The V call is TRBV7-2, the J call TRBJ2-1; TRBD2 matches 14 bases. The CDR3 is 17 residues long. Per germline, CDR1 SGHTA and CDR2 FQGNSA. The trim removed 5 bases at V and 3 bases at J, leaving 6 bases unmatched. The CDR3 DNA reads as TGTGCCAGCAGCCTCTGGACTAGCGGGAGGAGCTACAATGAGCAGTTCTTC. Amino acid sequence: CASSLWTSGRSYNEQFF.

This CDR3 reads CASSLDGQGYQPQHF. CDR3 sequence (DNA): TGTGCCAGCAGCTTAGACGGGCAGGGTTATCAGCCCCAGCATTTT. V gene TRBV7-9 combines with J gene TRBJ1-5, with D possibly matching TRBD1 (5 bases). The germline CDR1 and CDR2 sequences are SEHNR and FQNEAQ (reference sequence). The V end lost 1 base, the J end lost 5 bases, and 12 bases lay between the germline ends. The CDR3 length is 15 residues.

The chain has TRBV12-3 or TRBV12-4 and TRBJ1-5, with D unclear. The CDR3 is made up of 13 amino acids. The V gene lost 5 bases and the J gene lost 4 bases, with 9 bases spanning the gap. CDR3 region: CASSQTPNQPQHF. The CDR3 DNA follows: TGTGCCAGCAGTCAGACACCGAATCAGCCCCAGCATTTT.

The chain has TRBV11-2 and TRBJ1-1; D is ambiguous. The CDR3 loop spans 14 amino acids. Germline V gene lookup returns CDR1 SGHAT and CDR2 FQNNGV. The V and J ends lost 3 bases and 3 bases respectively, with 11 bases between them. The CDR3 loop is CASSFSGADTEAFF. The CDR3 DNA reads as TGTGCCAGCAGCTTCTCGGGTGCTGACACTGAAGCTTTCTTT.

The gene calls are TRBV7-9 and TRBJ1-5; possible D gene TRBD1, 6 bases. V was trimmed by 5 bases and J by 5 bases, leaving 16 bases between them. Germline lookup yields CDR1 SEHNR and CDR2 FQNEAQ (reference sequence). This CDR3 has 15 residues. CDR3: CASSPHGTTDQPQHF. The CDR3 DNA sequence: TGTGCCAGCAGCCCCCACGGGACAACGGATCAGCCCCAGCATTTT.

This chain links TRBV27 with TRBJ2-7; D gene unclear. This CDR3 comprises 11 residues. Germline lookup yields CDR1 MNHEY and CDR2 SMNVEV (reference sequence). V was cut by 10 bases and J by 3 bases, with 10 bases left in between. CDR3 region: CATSTGYEQYF. CDR3 in DNA: TGTGCCACCAGCACCGGCTACGAGCAGTACTTC.

This clone was seen a single time. The J gene is TRBJ1-1, the V gene TRBV27; D not certain. The length of the CDR3 is 15 residues. V dropped 2 bases and J dropped 3 bases, with 13 bases sitting between them. Looked up from germline, CDR1 is MNHEY and CDR2 is SMNVEV (reference sequence). In nucleotides, the CDR3 is TGTGCCAGCAGTTTACGTCCAGGCCAAGACACTGAAGCTTTCTTT. This codes for CASSLRPGQDTEAFF.

The CDR3 loop is CASSLSGDYEQYF. The CDR3 coding sequence is TGTGCCAGCAGTTTATCAGGGGACTACGAGCAGTACTTC. V is TRBV27 and J is TRBJ2-7; tentatively, D is TRBD1 (5 bases). The germline V and J ends were trimmed by 0 bases and 3 bases, with 6 bases remaining between them. The CDR3 loop spans 13 amino acids. The germline CDR1 and CDR2 sequences are MNHEY and SMNVEV (reference sequence).

The V and J genes are TRBV9 and TRBJ2-5; D not resolved. Trimming shortened V by 2 bases and J by 8 bases, and 10 bases separated the two germline ends. Per the germline V gene, CDR1 is SGDLS and CDR2 is YYNGEE. There are 12 residues in the CDR3. The DNA of the CDR3 is TGTGCCAGCAGCGTTGACACCCTCACCCAGTACTTC. This translates into CASSVDTLTQYF.

This sequence joins TRBV11-3 and TRBJ2-1; 11 bases match TRBD2. The germline V gene encodes CDR1 SGHNT and CDR2 YENEEA. V lost 7 bases to trimming and J lost 9 bases; unmatched junction nucleotides: 14. CDR3 length: 16 amino acids. The CDR3, as DNA: TGTGCCAGCACCCCTTCGACTAGCGGGATACCCAGTGAGCAGTTCTTC. Its protein is CASTPSTSGIPSEQFF.

CDR3 protein: CASSQGTTSGRISTQYF. The DNA for the CDR3 is TGTGCCAGCAGCCAAGGTACCACTAGCGGGAGGATTAGTACGCAGTATTTT. The genes are TRBV3-1 (or the pseudogene TRBV3-2) and TRBJ2-3; 12 bases align to TRBD2. V shed 1 base and J 8 bases; nucleotides not matched to a gene: 10. The CDR3 totals 17 residues. Germline CDR1 reads LGHDT; CDR2 reads YNNKEL (reference sequence).

The DNA for the CDR3 is TGCACCGTAACAGGGGTCACTGAAGCTTTCTTT. It encodes CTVTGVTEAFF. The chain recombines TRBV20-1 with TRBJ1-1, with 7 bases that match TRBD1. CDR3 length: 11 amino acids. Germline V gene lookup returns CDR1 DFQATT and CDR2 SNEGSKA (reference sequence).

This sequence joins TRBV24-1 and TRBJ1-1; D gene uncertain. Per the germline V gene, CDR1 is KGHDR and CDR2 is SFDVKD. V gave up 7 bases and J gave up 1 base, with 3 bases separating them. CDR3 length: 11 residues. CDR3 in amino acids: CATSGNTEAFF. CDR3 sequence (DNA): TGTGCCACCAGCGGGAACACTGAAGCTTTCTTT.